This entry lists 16 T cell receptor beta chains sequenced from one sample in a study of Graves' ophthalmopathy and Graves' hyperthyroidism. Amplification from RNA transcripts yielded the TCR beta CDR3 regions. After a first-round RT-PCR with HTBI primers, a second-round multiplex PCR was run. TCRdb called the multiplex PCR reads again in MiXCR, with one record for every CDR3 protein. The sample records 1 million to 1.3 million distinct CDR3 sequences, about 40% being singletons. The sequencing sample was made of peripheral blood or thyroid tissue (not recorded which). The receptors were gathered from an adult man with Graves' hyperthyroidism.

The chain links TRBV10-3 to TRBJ1-1; 7 nucleotides align to TRBD1. Germline-derived CDR1 and CDR2 are ENHRY and SYGVKD. The CDR3 extends over 16 amino acids. J gave up 1 base and V 10 bases, and 15 bases lay outside the gene matches. The DNA of the CDR3 is TGTGCCAGCAACCGACGCGACAGGGCTCGGAACACTGAAGCTTTCTTT. Translated, it gives CASNRRDRARNTEAFF.

The CDR3 sequence is CASSDSVFGELFF. CDR3 nucleotides: TGTGCCAGCAGTGACTCGGTTTTCGGGGAGCTGTTTTTT. The chain couples TRBV7-9 to TRBJ2-2, with D uncertain. Germline V gene sequence: CDR1 SEHNR, CDR2 FQNEAQ (reference sequence). The CDR3 consists of 13 residues. With 6 bases removed from V and 7 bases from J, the gap between germline ends came to 12 bases.

This clonotype was seen only a few times. V and J are TRBV28 and TRBJ1-6; 7 nucleotides align to TRBD1. The germline V gene encodes CDR1 MDHEN and CDR2 SYDVKM. This CDR3 region has 15 residues. V was pared by 7 bases and J by 7 bases, with 10 bases of the junction left unmatched. Here the CDR3 reads CASNSPGQRNSPLHF. CDR3 sequence (DNA): TGTGCCAGCAACTCGCCGGGACAGAGAAATTCACCCCTCCACTTT.

The V gene is TRBV7-2, the J gene TRBJ1-2, with 11 nucleotides matching TRBD1. Unmatched junction bases numbered 9, after V lost 8 bases and J lost 4 bases. From germline, CDR1 is SGHTA and CDR2 FQGNSA. The CDR3 is 15 amino acids. The DNA for the CDR3 is TGTGCCAGCGGCACCGGGACAGGGGGGGTCTATGGCTACACCTTC. Its translation: CASGTGTGGVYGYTF. The whole variable domain, remainder taken from reference TRBV7-2 and TRBJ1-2, is GAGVSQSPSNKVTEKGKDVELRCDPISGHTALYWYRQSLGQGLEFLIYFQGNSAPDKSGLPSDRFSAERTGGSVSTLTIQRTQQEDSAVYLCASGTGTGGVYGYTFGSGTRLTVV.

Only a few counts were recorded for this clonotype. This chain connects TRBV7-9 to TRBJ2-7, with D maybe TRBD1 (6 bases). Germline assignment: CDR1 SEHNR and CDR2 FQNEAQ (reference sequence). V gave up 5 bases and J gave up 0 bases, with 11 bases separating them. The CDR3 is made up of 14 amino acids. The CDR3 coding sequence is TGTGCCAGCAGCCTCTGGACAGCCTCCTACGAGCAGTACTTC. As protein: CASSLWTASYEQYF.

This clonotype was seen more than once but under ten times. The V and J genes are TRBV6-2 or TRBV6-3 and TRBJ1-6; D gene ambiguous. Trimming took 2 bases from V and 13 from J, leaving 15 bases between them. The CDR3 sequence is 14 residues long. CDR1 is MNHEY, CDR2 SVGEGT, per germline. This CDR3 reads CASSYGPPPDPLHF. CDR3 nucleotides: TGTGCCAGCAGTTACGGGCCACCCCCGGATCCCCTCCACTTT.

About this clonotype itself: Compared with germline, one end of the junction differs, possibly owing to a read error. This chain uses TRBV10-2 with TRBJ1-5, with 10 bases aligning to TRBD1. The CDR3 consists of 17 residues. Germline CDR1 WSHSY, CDR2 SAAADI. The CDR3 spells CASRPDRGHMQGQPQHF. DNA for the CDR3: TGTGCCAGCAGGCCAGACAGGGGGCATATGCAGGGGCAGCCCCAGCATTTT.

This clonotype has only a few counts. The rearrangement joins TRBV28 to TRBJ2-7; D not certain. The CDR3 has 13 residues. The V end lost 5 bases, the J end lost 3 bases, and 11 bases lay between the germline ends. Germline lookup yields CDR1 MDHEN and CDR2 SYDVKM. The CDR3 loop reads CASSPSNSYEQYF. In DNA, the CDR3 is TGTGCCAGCAGTCCATCGAACAGCTACGAGCAGTACTTC.

This clonotype appeared many times. This chain links TRBV12-3 or TRBV12-4 with TRBJ2-2; D unresolved. V gave up 9 bases and J gave up 1 base, with 6 bases separating them. CDR3 length: 12 residues. DNA of the CDR3: TGTGCCAGTAAAATGAACACCGGGGAGCTGTTTTTT. Translation gives CASKMNTGELFF.

This clonotype was detected many times. The rearrangement joins TRBV24-1 to TRBJ2-2; 12 bases map to TRBD2. Germline assignment: CDR1 KGHDR and CDR2 SFDVKD. The junction had 11 bases not matched to a gene; V was cut back by 3 bases and J by 7 bases. The CDR3 length is 18 residues. The CDR3 DNA reads as TGTGCCACCAGTGATCCGACCAGACTAGCGGGGGAGAGCGGGGAGCTGTTTTTT. Translated: CATSDPTRLAGESGELFF.

Concerning this clonotype: One junction end disagrees with the germline gene, perhaps due to a read error. The rearrangement links TRBV29-1 to TRBJ1-1, with unresolved D. The CDR3 runs to 11 residues. CDR1 SQVTM and CDR2 ANQGSEA come from the germline V gene. CDR3: CGVGRNTEAFF. The DNA for the CDR3 is TGCGGCGTCGGACGGAACACCGAAGCTTTCTTT. The full variable domain, in which reference TRBV29-1 and TRBJ1-1 provide the parts outside the CDR3, is SAVISQKPSRDICQRGTSLTIQCQVDSQVTMMFWYRQQPGQSLTLIATANQGSEATYESGFVIDKFPISRPNLTFSTLTVSNMSPEDSSIYLCGVGRNTEAFFGQGTRLTVV.

This clonotype appeared a few times. The chain recombines TRBV29-1 with TRBJ2-7; weak D call: TRBD1 (8 bases). Germline V lookup: CDR1 SQVTM, CDR2 ANQGSEA. The CDR3 extends over 13 amino acids. Trimming cost V 4 bases and J 4 bases, with 14 bases left between them. The CDR3 DNA is TGCAGCGTTGGGTCACAGGGGGGGTACGAGCAGTACTTC. It is translated as CSVGSQGGYEQYF.

This clonotype was seen a handful of times. The chain carries TRBV4-2 and TRBJ2-5; a possible D gene is TRBD1 (6 bases). Trimming cost V 1 base and J 2 bases, with 14 bases left between them. The germline gives CDR1 LGHNA, CDR2 YNFKEQ. The CDR3 runs 16 residues. This CDR3 is CASSQAAYQGQETQYF. The CDR3 nucleotides are TGTGCCAGCAGCCAAGCCGCGTACCAGGGGCAAGAGACCCAGTACTTC.

At least ten counts were recorded for this clonotype. The chain links TRBV29-1 to TRBJ2-2, with TRBD2 as a possible D gene (5 bases). The V gene's germline CDR1 is SQVTM and CDR2 ANQGSEA. The germline V and J ends were trimmed by 4 bases and 1 base, with 7 bases remaining between them. This CDR3 has 13 amino acids. CDR3 coding DNA: TGCAGCGTTGGGACTCTGAACACCGGGGAGCTGTTTTTT. Its translation: CSVGTLNTGELFF.

Comments on this clonotype: The junction does not match germline at one end; this may be a read error. The chain links TRBV7-9 to TRBJ1-2, with 7 bases that match TRBD1. CDR3 length equals 15 residues. Germline CDR1 reads SEHNR; CDR2 reads FQNEAQ (reference sequence). The CDR3 nucleotides read TGCGCCAGCAACCAAGAGGACAGGCCACACTATGGCTACACCTTC. Residues: CASNQEDRPHYGYTF.

There are a few counts of this clonotype. The rearrangement joins TRBV6-4 to TRBJ2-5; TRBD1 agrees at 8 bases. The CDR3 is 13 residues long. Unmatched junction bases numbered 4, after V lost 3 bases and J lost 7 bases. Germline V CDR1 and CDR2: MRHNA, SNTAGT. Written as DNA, the CDR3 is TGTGCCAGCAGTGAGGACAGGGCCGCGACCCAGTACTTC. Translating it yields CASSEDRAATQYF.